These 25 T cell receptor beta chains were all obtained from the same sample, sequenced in a study of cytomegalovirus exposure and HLA in healthy donors (dated by TCRdb to 2016 to 2017). The library was prepared using the immunoSEQ multiplex PCR assay. For the multiplex PCR, a mixture combining 60 forward primers for TCR Vbeta segments and 13 reverse primers for TCR Jbeta segments was used. The table comes from immuneACCESS by way of TCRdb, which keeps in-frame sequences with V and J called. Part of the clones is missing from these tables; in studies checked, under half for an unresolved V gene and the rest for unknown reasons. In this sample the table shows about 140,000 clones, approximately 76% of which occur a single time. The top ten hold approximately 2% of the sample. What was sequenced was PBMCs. The receptors come from a man aged 35-49 years in good health and CMV-seronegative.

The sample holds a few counts of this clone. The V call is TRBV28, the J call TRBJ2-5; the match to TRBD2 covers 11 bases. Losses at the gene ends were 3 bases for V and 3 bases for J; bases not matched to a gene: 9. Per germline, CDR1 MDHEN and CDR2 SYDVKM. CDR3 length: 17 residues. The CDR3 DNA is TGTGCCAGCAGTTTCAGGGGACTAGCGGCCCGGGAAGAGACCCAGTACTTC. Its protein is CASSFRGLAAREETQYF. The full variable domain, its missing parts supplied by reference TRBV28 and TRBJ2-5, is DVKVTQSSRYLVKRTGEKVFLECVQDMDHENMFWYRQDPGLGLRLIYFSYDVKMKEKGDIPEGYSVSREKKERFSLILESASTNQTSMYLCASSFRGLAAREETQYFGPGTRLLVL.

The CDR3 loop is CASRAGGADTQYF. The CDR3 coding sequence is TGTGCCAGTAGGGCGGGGGGGGCAGATACGCAGTATTTT. The chain uses TRBV19 and TRBJ2-3; 9 bases map to TRBD2. Germline-derived CDR1 and CDR2 are LNHDA and SQIVND (reference sequence). Unmatched junction bases numbered 2, after V lost 6 bases and J lost 4 bases. The CDR3 totals 13 residues.

This chain uses TRBV5-1 with TRBJ2-5; 12 nucleotides agree with TRBD2. The germline V gene encodes CDR1 SGHRS and CDR2 YFSETQ. This CDR3 has 16 residues. Trimming took 0 bases from V and 5 from J; bases not matched to a gene: 5. The CDR3 DNA sequence: TGCGCCAGCAGCTTGGGACTAGCGGGAGAACAGGAGACCCAGTACTTC. It yields the protein CASSLGLAGEQETQYF.

With respect to this clone: Other DNA sequences in the same sample also yield this CDR3. The chain links TRBV5-8 to TRBJ1-2; D perhaps matches TRBD1 (5 bases). The V gene's germline CDR1 is SGHTS and CDR2 YDEGEE. The CDR3 sequence is 11 residues long. Trimming removed 5 bases at V and 13 bases at J, with 15 bases between. The CDR3 loop reads CASRLREAGTF. CDR3 bases: TGTGCCAGCAGACTCAGGGAGGCTGGCACCTTC.

The chain carries TRBV18 and TRBJ1-1, with a possible D match to TRBD1 (6 bases). Per germline, CDR1 KGHSH and CDR2 LQKENI. This CDR3 is 16 amino acids long. Trimming pared 0 bases from V and 1 base from J, leaving 12 bases between. The CDR3 DNA sequence: TGTGCCAGCTCACCACCCTCGGGGACAACGAACACTGAAGCTTTCTTT. It translates to CASSPPSGTTNTEAFF.

The chain joins TRBV4-3 to TRBJ2-5; D possibly corresponds to TRBD1 (5 bases). V was pared by 0 bases and J by 0 bases, with 8 bases between. The CDR3 is 15 residues long. The germline V gene encodes CDR1 LGHNA and CDR2 YSLEER. CDR3 amino acids: CASSQDLGDQETQYF. The CDR3 DNA sequence: TGCGCCAGCAGCCAAGATCTAGGGGACCAAGAGACCCAGTACTTC.

The chain links TRBV6-1 to TRBJ2-1, with 8 positions matching TRBD2. The ends lost 5 bases at V and 0 bases at J; junction bases unmatched: 3. The CDR3 runs 15 residues. Germline CDR1 reads MNHNS; CDR2 reads SASEGT. Written as DNA, the CDR3 is TGTGCCAGCAGTCCGGGGGGGAGCTCCTACAATGAGCAGTTCTTC. This encodes CASSPGGSSYNEQFF.

The V and J genes are TRBV27 and TRBJ1-1, with D unresolved. CDR3 length equals 13 residues. Trimming stripped 6 bases from V and 4 bases from J, with 12 bases between. CDR1 and CDR2 (germline): MNHEY, SMNVEV (reference sequence). CDR3 coding DNA: TGTGCCAGCAGCCCCCGAAGACTCACTGAAGCTTTCTTT. Translation gives CASSPRRLTEAFF.

This chain connects TRBV11-1 to TRBJ1-3, with 7 bases that match TRBD1. The CDR3 extends over 16 amino acids. Trimming removed 5 bases from V and 0 bases from J; junction bases left unmatched: 7. Germline values: CDR1 SGHAT, CDR2 FQDESV (reference sequence). The CDR3 spells CASSDRQGTSGNTIYF. The CDR3 DNA reads as TGTGCCAGCAGCGATAGACAGGGAACCTCTGGAAACACCATATATTTT.

The count of this clone is one. The CDR3 DNA follows: TGTGCCTGGAGTGCCGAGGGACATACCTACGAGCAGTACTTC. Its protein product is CAWSAEGHTYEQYF. This chain links TRBV30 with TRBJ2-7; D is perhaps TRBD1 (6 bases). With 1 base removed from V and 2 bases from J, the gap between germline ends came to 12 bases. The CDR3 is made up of 14 amino acids. CDR1 is GTSNPN, CDR2 SVGIG, per germline (reference sequence).

The chain uses TRBV21-1 and TRBJ2-7; TRBD1, as called in the table, went unchecked against the DNA. TRBV21-1 is labeled a pseudogene. The CDR3 consists of 15 residues. For the CDR3, the DNA is TGTGCCAGCAGCAAAGAAAGGGACACTCGGTACGAGCAGTACTTC. It yields the protein CASSKERDTRYEQYF.

The rearrangement links TRBV9 to TRBJ2-2; TRBD2 matches at 8 bases. Germline V gene data show CDR1 as SGDLS and CDR2 as YYNGEE. The CDR3 totals 15 residues. The junction had 2 bases not matched to a gene; V was cut back by 3 bases and J by 1 base. The chain's CDR3 is CASSGAGVNTGELFF. The CDR3 region has the DNA TGTGCCAGCAGCGGAGCGGGGGTGAACACCGGGGAGCTGTTTTTT.

The rearrangement links TRBV27 to TRBJ2-3; 11 positions match TRBD2. This CDR3 contains 17 residues. CDR1 and CDR2 (germline): MNHEY, SMNVEV (reference sequence). V lost 5 bases and J lost 2; bases outside the gene matches: 9. In nucleotides, the CDR3 is TGTGCCAGCAGTCCCTGGAGACTAGCGGGGAACACAGATACGCAGTATTTT. Amino acids: CASSPWRLAGNTDTQYF.

This sequence joins TRBV12-5 and TRBJ2-3; 12 bases align to TRBD2. Germline V lookup: CDR1 LGHNT, CDR2 FRNRAP. V trimming: 3 bases; J trimming: 2 bases; junction bases outside the gene matches: 3. The CDR3 extends over 16 amino acids. The CDR3 DNA sequence: TGTGCTAGTGGTTTTGGACTAGCGGGGACCACAGATACGCAGTATTTT. As protein: CASGFGLAGTTDTQYF.

The chain combines TRBV27 with TRBJ2-4; a possible D gene is TRBD1 (5 bases). V was pared by 5 bases and J by 0 bases, with 14 bases between. From germline, CDR1 is MNHEY and CDR2 SMNVEV (reference sequence). The CDR3 has 16 amino acids. As DNA, the CDR3 is TGTGCCAGCAGTCCCGGACACTTAATAGCCAAAAACATTCAGTACTTC. This gives the protein CASSPGHLIAKNIQYF.

The rearrangement uses TRBV4-3 and TRBJ2-6, with a tentative D call TRBD2 (6 bases). Trimming left V 6 bases short and J 2 bases short, with 11 bases between. The CDR3 covers 15 residues. Germline CDR1 reads LGHNA; CDR2 reads YSLEER. The DNA for the CDR3 is TGCGCCAGCAGTGGAGGGGTCCCTGGGGCCAACGTCCTGACTTTC. Translating gives CASSGGVPGANVLTF.

This rearrangement joins TRBV7-3 to TRBJ2-7; possibly TRBD1 for D (6 bases). Germline values: CDR1 SGHTA, CDR2 FQGTGA. The CDR3 sequence is 13 residues long. With 6 bases removed from V and 5 bases from J, the gap between germline ends came to 14 bases. CDR3 loop: CASSLTTGNEQYF. The CDR3 DNA reads as TGTGCCAGCAGTCTTACTACAGGGAACGAGCAGTACTTC.

J is TRBJ2-5 and V is TRBV19; D is perhaps TRBD1 (6 bases). The CDR3 contains 16 residues. Germline loops: CDR1 LNHDA, CDR2 SQIVND (reference sequence). Trimming shortened V by 1 base and J by 2 bases, and 14 bases separated the two germline ends. DNA of the CDR3: TGTGCCAGTAGTATAGGTGGACAGTTATATCAAGAGACCCAGTACTTC. As protein: CASSIGGQLYQETQYF.

The rearrangement uses TRBV4-1 and TRBJ1-2; 8 positions agree with TRBD1. The CDR3 is 15 residues long. V lost 4 bases, J lost 0 bases, and 4 bases stayed unmatched. Germline values: CDR1 MGHRA, CDR2 YSYEKL. The CDR3 reads CASSLETGANYGYTF. The CDR3 DNA reads as TGCGCCAGCAGCCTAGAGACAGGGGCTAACTATGGCTACACCTTC.

There are a few counts of this clone. This specimen includes other DNA sequences encoding the same CDR3. V and J are TRBV2 and TRBJ1-5; 7 nucleotides agree with TRBD1. The germline CDR1 and CDR2 sequences are SNHLY and FYNNEI. The CDR3 sequence is 14 residues long. V shed 3 bases, J shed 2 bases, and the junction held 1 base outside the gene matches. The CDR3 DNA is TGTGCCAGCAGTGACCAGGGGGGCAATCAGCCCCAGCATTTT. Translating it yields CASSDQGGNQPQHF.

The V gene is TRBV6-1, the J gene TRBJ1-4, with unresolved D. Germline lookup yields CDR1 MNHNS and CDR2 SASEGT. This CDR3 has 14 amino acids. The V and J ends lost 7 bases and 0 bases respectively, with 9 bases between them. The CDR3 nucleotides read TGTGCCAGCAATCGGGAGGCAACTAATGAAAAACTGTTTTTT. Protein product: CASNREATNEKLFF.

The rearrangement links TRBV28 to TRBJ2-1; 8 bases fit TRBD1. Germline CDR1 reads MDHEN; CDR2 reads SYDVKM. V shed 10 bases and J 7 bases; nucleotides not matched to a gene: 12. This CDR3 is built from 14 residues. The CDR3 loop is CATGGQGARNEQFF. Here the CDR3 DNA reads TGTGCCACGGGTGGGCAGGGGGCGAGAAATGAGCAGTTCTTC. Looking up the rest from reference TRBV28 and TRBJ2-1 gives the full variable domain: DVKVTQSSRYLVKRTGEKVFLECVQDMDHENMFWYRQDPGLGLRLIYFSYDVKMKEKGDIPEGYSVSREKKERFSLILESASTNQTSMYLCATGGQGARNEQFFGPGTRLTVL.

The sample holds one count of this clone. J is TRBJ1-5 and V is TRBV27; 9 bases fit TRBD1. Germline loops: CDR1 MNHEY, CDR2 SMNVEV (reference sequence). V dropped 4 bases and J dropped 4; count of bases not matched to a gene: 2. There are 14 residues in the CDR3. The CDR3 loop is CASSSGTGNQPQHF. The CDR3 DNA sequence: TGTGCCAGCAGTTCGGGGACAGGGAATCAGCCCCAGCATTTT.

This clone was observed once. The rearrangement joins TRBV9 to TRBJ1-1, with 7 bases aligning to TRBD1. CDR1 and CDR2 from the germline V gene are SGDLS and YYNGEE. The CDR3 runs 16 residues. J lost 2 bases, V lost 3 bases, and 10 bases had no gene match. CDR3 in DNA: TGTGCCAGCAGCGCAGTACCGGGACAGAAAAACACTGAAGCTTTCTTT. Protein: CASSAVPGQKNTEAFF.

This chain links TRBV30 with TRBJ2-7; possible D gene TRBD1, 5 bases. Between the trimmed V and J ends, which lost 1 base and 1 base, there was a span of 5 bases. The CDR3 covers 12 residues. Germline V gives CDR1 GTSNPN, CDR2 SVGIG (reference sequence). The CDR3 protein is CAWSAGSYEQYF. CDR3 DNA: TGTGCCTGGAGTGCAGGGTCCTACGAGCAGTACTTC.